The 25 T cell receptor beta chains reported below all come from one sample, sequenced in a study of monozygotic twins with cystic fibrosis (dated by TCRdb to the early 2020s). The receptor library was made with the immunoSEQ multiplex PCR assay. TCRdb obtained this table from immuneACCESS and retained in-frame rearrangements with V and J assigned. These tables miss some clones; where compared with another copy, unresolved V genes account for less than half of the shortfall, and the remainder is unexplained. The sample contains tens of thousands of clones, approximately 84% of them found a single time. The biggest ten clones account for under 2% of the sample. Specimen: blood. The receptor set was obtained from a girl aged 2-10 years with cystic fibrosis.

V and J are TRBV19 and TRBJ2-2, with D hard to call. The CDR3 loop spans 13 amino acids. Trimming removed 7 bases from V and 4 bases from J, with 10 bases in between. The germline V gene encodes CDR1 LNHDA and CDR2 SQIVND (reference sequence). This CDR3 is CASIRVPTGELFF. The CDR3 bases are TGTGCCAGTATTAGGGTCCCCACCGGGGAGCTGTTTTTT.

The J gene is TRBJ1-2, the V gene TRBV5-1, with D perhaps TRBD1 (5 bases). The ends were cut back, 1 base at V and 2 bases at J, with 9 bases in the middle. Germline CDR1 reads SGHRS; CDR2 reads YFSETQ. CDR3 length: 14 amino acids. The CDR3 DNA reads TGCGCCAGCAGCTTGAACGGGGCCAACTATGGCTACACCTTC. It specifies CASSLNGANYGYTF.

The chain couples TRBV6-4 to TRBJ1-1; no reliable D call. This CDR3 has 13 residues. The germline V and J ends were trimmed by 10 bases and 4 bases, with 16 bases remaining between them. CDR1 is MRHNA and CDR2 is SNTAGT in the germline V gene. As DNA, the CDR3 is TGTGCCACCTCACTTGAGCGGGGCACTGAAGCTTTCTTT. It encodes CATSLERGTEAFF.

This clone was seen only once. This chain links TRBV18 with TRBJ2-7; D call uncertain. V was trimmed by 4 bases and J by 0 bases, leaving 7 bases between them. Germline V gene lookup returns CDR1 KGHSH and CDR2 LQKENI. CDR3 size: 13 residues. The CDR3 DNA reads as TGTGCCAGCTCACGGCAGAGCTCCTACGAGCAGTACTTC. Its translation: CASSRQSSYEQYF.

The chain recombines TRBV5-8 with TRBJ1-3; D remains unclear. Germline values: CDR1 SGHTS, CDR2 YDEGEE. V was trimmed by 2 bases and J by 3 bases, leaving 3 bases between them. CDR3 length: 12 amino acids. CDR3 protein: CASSFRGNTIYF. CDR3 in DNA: TGTGCCAGCAGCTTTCGTGGAAACACCATATATTTT.

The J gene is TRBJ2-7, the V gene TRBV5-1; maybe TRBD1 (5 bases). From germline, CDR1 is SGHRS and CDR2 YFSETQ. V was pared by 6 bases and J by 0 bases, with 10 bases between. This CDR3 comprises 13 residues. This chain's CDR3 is CASNQGSSYEQYF. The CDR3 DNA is TGCGCCAGCAACCAGGGCAGCTCCTACGAGCAGTACTTC.

CDR3 sequence reads: CASSLVVGQGLNTEAFF. CDR3 in DNA: TGTGCCAGCAGCTTAGTCGTTGGACAGGGATTGAACACTGAAGCTTTCTTT. The rearrangement links TRBV7-2 to TRBJ1-1, with 8 bases identical to TRBD1. The germline gives CDR1 SGHTA, CDR2 FQGNSA. The V segment lost 1 base and the J segment 0 bases; nucleotides outside the gene matches: 7. The CDR3 consists of 17 residues.

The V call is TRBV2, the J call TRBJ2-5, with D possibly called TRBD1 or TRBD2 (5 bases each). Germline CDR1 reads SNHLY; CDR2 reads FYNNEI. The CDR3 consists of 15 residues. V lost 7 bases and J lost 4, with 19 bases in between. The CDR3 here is CASTILGGRGETQYF. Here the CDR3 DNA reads TGTGCCAGCACTATACTTGGGGGTCGGGGAGAGACCCAGTACTTC.

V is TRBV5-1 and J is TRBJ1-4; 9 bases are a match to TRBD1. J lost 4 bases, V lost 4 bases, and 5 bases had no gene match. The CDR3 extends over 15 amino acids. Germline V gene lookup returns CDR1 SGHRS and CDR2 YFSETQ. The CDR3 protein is CASSPTGGINEKLFF. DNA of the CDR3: TGCGCCAGCAGCCCCACAGGGGGCATTAATGAAAAACTGTTTTTT. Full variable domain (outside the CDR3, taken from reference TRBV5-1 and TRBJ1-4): KAGVTQTPRYLIKTRGQQVTLSCSPISGHRSVSWYQQTPGQGLQFLFEYFSETQRNKGNFPGRFSGRQFSNSRSEMNVSTLELGDSALYLCASSPTGGINEKLFFGSGTQLSVL.

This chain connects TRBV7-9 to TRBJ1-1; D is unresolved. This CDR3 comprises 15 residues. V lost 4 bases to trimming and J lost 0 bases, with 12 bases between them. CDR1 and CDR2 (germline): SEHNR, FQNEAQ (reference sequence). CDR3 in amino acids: CASSSPRGLNTEAFF. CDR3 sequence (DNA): TGTGCCAGCAGCTCCCCCCGCGGCTTGAACACTGAAGCTTTCTTT.

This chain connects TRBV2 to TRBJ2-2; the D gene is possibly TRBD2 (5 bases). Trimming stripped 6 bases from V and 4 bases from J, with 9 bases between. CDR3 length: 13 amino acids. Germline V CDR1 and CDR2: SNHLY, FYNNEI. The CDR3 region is CASRPTSTGELFF. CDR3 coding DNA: TGTGCCAGCAGACCCACTAGCACCGGGGAGCTGTTTTTT.

The CDR3 loop is CASSLGVAEKLFF. In nucleotides, the CDR3 is TGCGCCAGCAGCTTGGGAGTGGCTGAAAAACTGTTTTTT. The chain is built from TRBV5-1 and TRBJ1-4; no reliable D call. The CDR3 is made up of 13 amino acids. With 0 bases removed from V and 7 bases from J, the gap between germline ends came to 7 bases. Per the germline V gene, CDR1 is SGHRS and CDR2 is YFSETQ.

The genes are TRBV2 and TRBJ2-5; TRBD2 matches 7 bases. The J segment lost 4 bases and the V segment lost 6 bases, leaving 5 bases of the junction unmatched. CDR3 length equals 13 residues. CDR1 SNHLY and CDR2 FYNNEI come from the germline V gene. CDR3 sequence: CASRLGGRETQYF. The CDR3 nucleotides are TGTGCCAGCAGGCTGGGGGGGAGAGAGACCCAGTACTTC. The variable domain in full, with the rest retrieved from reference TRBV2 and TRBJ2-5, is EPEVTQTPSHQVTQMGQEVILRCVPISNHLYFYWYRQILGQKVEFLVSFYNNEISEKSEIFDDQFSVERPDGSNFTLKIRSTKLEDSAMYFCASRLGGRETQYFGPGTRLLVL.

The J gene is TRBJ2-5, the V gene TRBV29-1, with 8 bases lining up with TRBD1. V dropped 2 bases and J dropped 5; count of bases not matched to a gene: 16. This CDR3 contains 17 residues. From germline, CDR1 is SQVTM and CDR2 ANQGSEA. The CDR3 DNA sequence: TGCAGCGTTGAAAAGGGAACAGGGGGAGCCGAAGGGGAGACCCAGTACTTC. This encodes CSVEKGTGGAEGETQYF.

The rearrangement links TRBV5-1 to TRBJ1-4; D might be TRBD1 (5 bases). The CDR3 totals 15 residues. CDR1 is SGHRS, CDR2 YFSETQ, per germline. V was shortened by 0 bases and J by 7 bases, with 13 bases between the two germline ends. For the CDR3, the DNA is TGCGCCAGCAGCTTGGAGCCAGGGAGGACTGAAAAACTGTTTTTT. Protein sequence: CASSLEPGRTEKLFF. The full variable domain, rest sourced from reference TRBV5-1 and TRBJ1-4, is KAGVTQTPRYLIKTRGQQVTLSCSPISGHRSVSWYQQTPGQGLQFLFEYFSETQRNKGNFPGRFSGRQFSNSRSEMNVSTLELGDSALYLCASSLEPGRTEKLFFGSGTQLSVL.

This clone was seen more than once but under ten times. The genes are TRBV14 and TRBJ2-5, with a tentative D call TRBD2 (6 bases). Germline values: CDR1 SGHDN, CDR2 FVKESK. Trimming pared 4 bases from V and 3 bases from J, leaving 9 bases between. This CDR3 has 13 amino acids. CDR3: CASSLGGEETQYF. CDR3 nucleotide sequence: TGTGCCAGCAGCCTAGGAGGGGAAGAGACCCAGTACTTC.

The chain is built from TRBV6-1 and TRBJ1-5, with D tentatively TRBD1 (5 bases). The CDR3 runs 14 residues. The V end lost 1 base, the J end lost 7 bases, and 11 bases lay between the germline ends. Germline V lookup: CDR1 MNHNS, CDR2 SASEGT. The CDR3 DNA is TGTGCCAGCAGTGAAGTGCAGGGATCACAGCCCCAGCATTTT. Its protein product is CASSEVQGSQPQHF.

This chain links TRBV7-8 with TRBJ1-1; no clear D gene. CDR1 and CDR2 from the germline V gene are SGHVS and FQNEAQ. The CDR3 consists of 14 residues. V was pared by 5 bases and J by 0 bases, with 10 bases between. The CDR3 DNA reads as TGTGCCAGCAGCGGCCGATTGTTGAACACTGAAGCTTTCTTT. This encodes CASSGRLLNTEAFF.

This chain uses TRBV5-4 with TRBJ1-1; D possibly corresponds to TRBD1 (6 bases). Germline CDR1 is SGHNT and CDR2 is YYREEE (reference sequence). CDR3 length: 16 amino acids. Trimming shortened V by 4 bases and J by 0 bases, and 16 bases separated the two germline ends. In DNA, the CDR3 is TGTGCCAGCAGCCGAGGACAGATAATGATGAACACTGAAGCTTTCTTT. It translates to CASSRGQIMMNTEAFF.

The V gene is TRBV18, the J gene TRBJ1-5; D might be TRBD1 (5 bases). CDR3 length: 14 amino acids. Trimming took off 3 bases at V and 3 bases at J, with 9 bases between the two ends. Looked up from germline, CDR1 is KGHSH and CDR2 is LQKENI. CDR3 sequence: CASSPGLFNQPQHF. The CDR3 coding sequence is TGTGCCAGCTCACCGGGACTGTTCAATCAGCCCCAGCATTTT.

The CDR3: CASSSRTTNTGELFF. The CDR3, as DNA: TGTGCCAGCAGTTCCAGGACAACGAACACCGGGGAGCTGTTTTTT. The chain combines TRBV9 with TRBJ2-2; tentative D call: TRBD1 (5 bases). The CDR3 totals 15 residues. Trimming removed 5 bases from V and 0 bases from J, with 11 bases in between. Germline assignment: CDR1 SGDLS and CDR2 YYNGEE.

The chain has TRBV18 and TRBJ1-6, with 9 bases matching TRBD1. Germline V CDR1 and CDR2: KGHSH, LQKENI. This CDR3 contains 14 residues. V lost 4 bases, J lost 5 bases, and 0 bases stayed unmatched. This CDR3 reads CASSRTGDNSPLHF. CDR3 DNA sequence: TGTGCCAGCTCACGGACAGGGGATAATTCACCCCTCCACTTT.

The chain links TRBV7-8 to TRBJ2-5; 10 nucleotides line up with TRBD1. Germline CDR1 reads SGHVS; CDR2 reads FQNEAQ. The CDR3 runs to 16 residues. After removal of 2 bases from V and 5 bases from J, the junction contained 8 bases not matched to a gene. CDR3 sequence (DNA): TGTGCCAGCAGCTTACCTCCGGGACAGGGGTTGGAGACCCAGTACTTC. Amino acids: CASSLPPGQGLETQYF.

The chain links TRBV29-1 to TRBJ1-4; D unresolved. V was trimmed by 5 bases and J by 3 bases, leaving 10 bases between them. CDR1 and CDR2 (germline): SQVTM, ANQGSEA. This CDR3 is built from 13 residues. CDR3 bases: TGCAGCGTTCGTGGGTTGGCTAATGAAAAACTGTTTTTT. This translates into CSVRGLANEKLFF. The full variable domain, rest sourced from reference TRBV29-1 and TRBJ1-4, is SAVISQKPSRDICQRGTSLTIQCQVDSQVTMMFWYRQQPGQSLTLIATANQGSEATYESGFVIDKFPISRPNLTFSTLTVSNMSPEDSSIYLCSVRGLANEKLFFGSGTQLSVL.

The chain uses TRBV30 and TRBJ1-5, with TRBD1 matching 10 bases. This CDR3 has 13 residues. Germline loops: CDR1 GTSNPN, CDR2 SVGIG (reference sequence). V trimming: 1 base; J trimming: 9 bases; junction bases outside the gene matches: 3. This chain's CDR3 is CAWSAGQGPPQHF. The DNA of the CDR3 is TGTGCCTGGAGTGCGGGACAGGGGCCGCCCCAGCATTTT.